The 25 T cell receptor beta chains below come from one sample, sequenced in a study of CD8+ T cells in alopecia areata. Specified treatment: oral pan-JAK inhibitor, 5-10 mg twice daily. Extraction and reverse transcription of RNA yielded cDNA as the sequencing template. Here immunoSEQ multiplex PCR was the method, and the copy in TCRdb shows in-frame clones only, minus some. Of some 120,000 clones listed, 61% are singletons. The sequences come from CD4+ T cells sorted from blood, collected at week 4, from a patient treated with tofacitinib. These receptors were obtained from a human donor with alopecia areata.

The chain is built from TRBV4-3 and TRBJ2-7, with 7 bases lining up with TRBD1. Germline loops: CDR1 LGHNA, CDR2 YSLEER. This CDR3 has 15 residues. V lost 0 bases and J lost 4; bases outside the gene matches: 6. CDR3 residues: CASSQEPQQGYEQYF. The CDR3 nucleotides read TGCGCCAGCAGCCAAGAACCCCAACAGGGGTACGAGCAGTACTTC.

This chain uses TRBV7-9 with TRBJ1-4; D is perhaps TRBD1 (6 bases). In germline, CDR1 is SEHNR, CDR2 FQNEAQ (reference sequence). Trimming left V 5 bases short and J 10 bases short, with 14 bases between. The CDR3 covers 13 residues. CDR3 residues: CASSLKDSLKLFF. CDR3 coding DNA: TGTGCCAGCAGCCTAAAGGACAGTCTAAAACTGTTTTTT.

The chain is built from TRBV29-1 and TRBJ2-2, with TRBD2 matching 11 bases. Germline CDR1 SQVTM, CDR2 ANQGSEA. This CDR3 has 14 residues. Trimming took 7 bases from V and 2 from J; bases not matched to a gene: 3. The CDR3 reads CSAGTSGNTGELFF. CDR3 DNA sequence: TGCAGCGCTGGGACTAGCGGTAACACCGGGGAGCTGTTTTTT.

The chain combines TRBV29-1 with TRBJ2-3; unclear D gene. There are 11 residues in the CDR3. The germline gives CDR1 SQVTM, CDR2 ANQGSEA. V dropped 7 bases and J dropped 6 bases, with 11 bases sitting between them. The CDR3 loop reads CSGTRVDTQYF. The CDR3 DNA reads TGCAGCGGGACCCGGGTGGATACGCAGTATTTT.

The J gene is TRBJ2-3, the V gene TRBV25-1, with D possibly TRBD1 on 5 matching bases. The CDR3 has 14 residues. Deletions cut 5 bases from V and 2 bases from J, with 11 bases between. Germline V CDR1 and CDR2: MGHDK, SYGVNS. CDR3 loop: CASSTGAHTDTQYF. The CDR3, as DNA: TGTGCCAGCAGTACAGGAGCCCACACAGATACGCAGTATTTT.

This CDR3 is CASSLPRDVASQQYF. Written as DNA, the CDR3 is TGTGCCAGCAGTCTACCGAGGGACGTAGCCTCCCAGCAGTACTTC. The chain links TRBV28 to TRBJ2-7; D tentatively reads TRBD1 or TRBD2 (5 bases each). The CDR3 runs to 15 residues. The germline V gene has CDR1 MDHEN and CDR2 SYDVKM. Trimming took 5 bases from V and 8 from J, leaving 22 bases between them. The whole variable domain, remainder taken from reference TRBV28 and TRBJ2-7, is DVKVTQSSRYLVKRTGEKVFLECVQDMDHENMFWYRQDPGLGLRLIYFSYDVKMKEKGDIPEGYSVSREKKERFSLILESASTNQTSMYLCASSLPRDVASQQYFGPGTRLTVT.

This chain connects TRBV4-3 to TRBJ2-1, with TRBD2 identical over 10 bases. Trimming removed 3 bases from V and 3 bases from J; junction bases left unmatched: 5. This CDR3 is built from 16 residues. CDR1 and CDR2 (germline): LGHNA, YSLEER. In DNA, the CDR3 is TGCGCCAGCAGCCAGCTTAGCGGGAGGATCTACAATGAGCAGTTCTTC. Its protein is CASSQLSGRIYNEQFF.

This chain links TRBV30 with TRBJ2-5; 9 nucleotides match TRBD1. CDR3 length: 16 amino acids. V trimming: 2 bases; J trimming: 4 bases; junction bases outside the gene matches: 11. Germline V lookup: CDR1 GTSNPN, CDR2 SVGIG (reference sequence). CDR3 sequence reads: CAWSQAPGQGTETQYF. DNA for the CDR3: TGTGCCTGGAGTCAAGCACCGGGACAGGGAACAGAGACCCAGTACTTC. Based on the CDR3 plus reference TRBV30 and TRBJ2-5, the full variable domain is SQTIHQWPATLVQPVGSPLSLECTVEGTSNPNLYWYRQAAGRGLQLLFYSVGIGQISSEVPQNLSASRPQDRQFILSSKKLLLSDSGFYLCAWSQAPGQGTETQYFGPGTRLLVL.

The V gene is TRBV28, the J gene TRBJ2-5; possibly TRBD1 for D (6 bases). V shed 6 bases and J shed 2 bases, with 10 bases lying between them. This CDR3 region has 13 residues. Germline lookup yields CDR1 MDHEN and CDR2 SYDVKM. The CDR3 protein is CASSSGTQETQYF. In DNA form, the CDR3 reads TGTGCCAGCAGCTCTGGGACACAAGAGACCCAGTACTTC.

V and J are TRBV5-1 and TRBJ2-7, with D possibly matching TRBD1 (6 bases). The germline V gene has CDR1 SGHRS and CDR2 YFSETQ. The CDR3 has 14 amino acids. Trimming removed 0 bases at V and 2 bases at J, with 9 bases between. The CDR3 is CASSLGDTPYEQYF. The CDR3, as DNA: TGCGCCAGCAGCTTGGGGGACACACCCTACGAGCAGTACTTC.

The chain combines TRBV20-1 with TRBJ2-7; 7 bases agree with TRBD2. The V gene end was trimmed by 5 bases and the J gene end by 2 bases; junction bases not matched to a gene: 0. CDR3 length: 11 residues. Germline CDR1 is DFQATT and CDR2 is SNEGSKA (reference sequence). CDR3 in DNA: TGCAGTGCTGCGGGAGCCTACGAGCAGTACTTC. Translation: CSAAGAYEQYF.

CDR3 protein: CASSLAYEQYF. The CDR3 DNA reads TGTGCCAGCAGCTTGGCCTACGAGCAGTACTTC. J is TRBJ2-7 and V is TRBV5-6; no firm D call. Germline V gene data show CDR1 as SGHDT and CDR2 as YYEEEE. Between the trimmed V and J ends, which lost 0 bases and 2 bases, there was a span of 0 bases. The CDR3 runs to 11 residues. Combining the CDR3 with reference TRBV5-6 and TRBJ2-7 gives the whole variable domain DAGVTQSPTHLIKTRGQQVTLRCSPKSGHDTVSWYQQALGQGPQFIFQYYEEEERQRGNFPDRFSGHQFPNYSSELNVNALLLGDSALYLCASSLAYEQYFGPGTRLTVT.

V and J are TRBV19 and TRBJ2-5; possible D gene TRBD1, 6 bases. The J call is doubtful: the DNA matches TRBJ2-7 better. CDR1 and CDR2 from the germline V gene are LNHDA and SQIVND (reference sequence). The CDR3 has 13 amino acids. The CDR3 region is CASSLQGSDEQYF. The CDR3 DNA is TGTGCCAGTAGTTTACAGGGTTCGGACGAGCAGTACTTC.

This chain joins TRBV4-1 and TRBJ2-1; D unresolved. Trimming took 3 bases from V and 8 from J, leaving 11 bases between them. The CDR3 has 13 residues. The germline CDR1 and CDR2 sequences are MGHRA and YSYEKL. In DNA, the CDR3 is TGCGCCAGCAGCCACCAGGAATTCTATGAGCAGTTCTTC. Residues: CASSHQEFYEQFF.

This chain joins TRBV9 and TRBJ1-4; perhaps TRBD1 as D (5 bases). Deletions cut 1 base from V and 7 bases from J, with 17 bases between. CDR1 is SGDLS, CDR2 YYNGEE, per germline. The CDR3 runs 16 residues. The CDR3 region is CASSVRFGAPAEKLFF. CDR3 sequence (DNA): TGTGCCAGCAGCGTAAGGTTTGGGGCCCCTGCTGAAAAACTGTTTTTT.

The CDR3 DNA is TGCGCCAGCAGCCACGTTGGGACTAGCGGTGAGCAGTTCTTC. This sequence encodes CASSHVGTSGEQFF. The chain has TRBV4-3 and TRBJ2-1, with 11 bases matching TRBD2. CDR1 is LGHNA and CDR2 is YSLEER in the germline V gene. Trimming cost V 3 bases and J 9 bases; bases outside gene matches: 4. This CDR3 contains 14 residues.

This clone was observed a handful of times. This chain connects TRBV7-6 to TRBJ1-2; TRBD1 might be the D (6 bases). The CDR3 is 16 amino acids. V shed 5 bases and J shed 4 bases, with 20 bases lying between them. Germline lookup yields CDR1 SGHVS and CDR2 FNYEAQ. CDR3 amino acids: CASSPRAAGGIYGYTF. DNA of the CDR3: TGTGCCAGCAGCCCCCGAGCCGCGGGGGGCATCTATGGCTACACCTTC.

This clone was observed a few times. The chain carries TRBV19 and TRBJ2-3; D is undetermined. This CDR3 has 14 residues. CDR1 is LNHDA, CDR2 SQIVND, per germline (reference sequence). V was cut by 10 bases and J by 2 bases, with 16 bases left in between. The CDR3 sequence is CATNPGPATDTQYF. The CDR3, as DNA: TGTGCCACCAATCCGGGCCCCGCCACAGATACGCAGTATTTT.

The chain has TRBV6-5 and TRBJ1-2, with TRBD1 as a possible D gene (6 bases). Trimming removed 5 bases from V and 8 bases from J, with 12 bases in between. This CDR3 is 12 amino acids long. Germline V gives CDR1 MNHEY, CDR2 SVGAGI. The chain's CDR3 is CASSDGGLGYTF. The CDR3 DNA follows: TGTGCCAGCAGTGATGGGGGGCTGGGCTACACCTTC.

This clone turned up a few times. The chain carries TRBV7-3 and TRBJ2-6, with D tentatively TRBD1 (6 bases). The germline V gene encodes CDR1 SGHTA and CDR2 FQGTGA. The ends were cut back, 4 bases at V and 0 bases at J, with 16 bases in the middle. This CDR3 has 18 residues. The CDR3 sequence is CASSSGTHYSSGANVLTF. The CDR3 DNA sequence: TGTGCCAGCAGCTCAGGGACACACTACTCCTCTGGGGCCAACGTCCTGACTTTC.

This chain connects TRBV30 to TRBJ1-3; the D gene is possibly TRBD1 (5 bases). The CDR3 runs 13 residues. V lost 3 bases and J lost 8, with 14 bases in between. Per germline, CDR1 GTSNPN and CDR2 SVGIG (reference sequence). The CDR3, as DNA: TGTGCCTGGAGATCGGGGGGTAGTGACACCATATATTTT. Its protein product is CAWRSGGSDTIYF.

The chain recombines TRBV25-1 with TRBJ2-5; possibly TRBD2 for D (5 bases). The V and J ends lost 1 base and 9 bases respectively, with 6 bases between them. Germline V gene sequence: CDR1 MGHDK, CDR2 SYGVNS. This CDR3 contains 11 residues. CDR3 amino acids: CASSEFGAQYF. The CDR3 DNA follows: TGTGCCAGCAGTGAATTCGGGGCCCAGTACTTC.

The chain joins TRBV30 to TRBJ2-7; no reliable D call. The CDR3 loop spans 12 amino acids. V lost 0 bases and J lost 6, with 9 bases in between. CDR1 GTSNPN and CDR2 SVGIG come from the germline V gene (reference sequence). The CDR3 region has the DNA TGTGCCTGGAGTGTAGTAGGGATCGAGCAGTACTTC. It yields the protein CAWSVVGIEQYF.

The CDR3 reads CASSFGQGSLYGYTF. CDR3 DNA: TGTGCCAGCAGCTTTGGACAGGGGAGCTTATATGGCTACACCTTC. The chain links TRBV5-4 to TRBJ1-2; 9 bases are shared with TRBD1. The CDR3 has 15 residues. V lost 2 bases, J lost 5 bases, and 7 bases stayed unmatched. Germline CDR1 SGHNT, CDR2 YYREEE (reference sequence). The full variable domain, in which reference TRBV5-4 and TRBJ1-2 provide the parts outside the CDR3, is ETGVTQSPTHLIKTRGQQVTLRCSSQSGHNTVSWYQQALGQGPQFIFQYYREEENGRGNFPPRFSGLQFPNYSSELNVNALELDDSALYLCASSFGQGSLYGYTFGSGTRLTVV.

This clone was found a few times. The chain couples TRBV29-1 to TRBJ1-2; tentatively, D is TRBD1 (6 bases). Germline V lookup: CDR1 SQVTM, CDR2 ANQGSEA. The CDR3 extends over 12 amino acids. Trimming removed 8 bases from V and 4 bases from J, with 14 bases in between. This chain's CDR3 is CSTEGDGYGYTF. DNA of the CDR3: TGCAGCACCGAGGGGGACGGCTATGGCTACACCTTC.